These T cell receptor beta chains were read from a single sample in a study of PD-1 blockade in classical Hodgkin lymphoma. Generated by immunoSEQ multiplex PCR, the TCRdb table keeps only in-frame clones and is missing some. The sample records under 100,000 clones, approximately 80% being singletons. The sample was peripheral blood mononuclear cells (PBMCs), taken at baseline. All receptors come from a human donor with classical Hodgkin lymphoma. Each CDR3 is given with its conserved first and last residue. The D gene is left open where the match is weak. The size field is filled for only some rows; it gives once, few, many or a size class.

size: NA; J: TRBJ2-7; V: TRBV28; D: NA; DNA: TGTGCCAGCAGCCCGACAGGCAGGGGCCTCTACGAGCAGTACTTC; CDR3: CASSPTGRGLYEQYF
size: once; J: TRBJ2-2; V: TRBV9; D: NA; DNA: TGTGCCAGCAGCGTACCAGCGGGCACCGGGGAGCTGTTTTTT; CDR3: CASSVPAGTGELFF
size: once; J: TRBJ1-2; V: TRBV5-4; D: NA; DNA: TGTGCCAGCACCCACCCATCCTACGTCGGCTACACCTTC; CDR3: CASTHPSYVGYTF
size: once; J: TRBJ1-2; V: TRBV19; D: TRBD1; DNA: TGTGCCAGTAGTCAACTAGACACAGGGGGCTATGGCTACACCTTC; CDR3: CASSQLDTGGYGYTF
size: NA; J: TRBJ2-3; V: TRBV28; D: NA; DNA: TGTGCCAGCTCCACCCGGGCGGCGGAACACACAGATACGCAGTATTTT; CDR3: CASSTRAAEHTDTQYF
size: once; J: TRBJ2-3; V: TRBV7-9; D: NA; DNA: TGTGCCAGCAGCTTAGTTAGCACAGATACGCAGTATTTT; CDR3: CASSLVSTDTQYF
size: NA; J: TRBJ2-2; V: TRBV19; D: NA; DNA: TGTGCCAGTAGTGACGGAGGGGACGCCGGGGAGCTGTTTTTT; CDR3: CASSDGGDAGELFF
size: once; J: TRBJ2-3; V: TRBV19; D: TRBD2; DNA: TGTGCCAGTAGTCTCTTAGCGGGAGGGGATTCTAGCACAGATACGCAGTATTTT; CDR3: CASSLLAGGDSSTDTQYF
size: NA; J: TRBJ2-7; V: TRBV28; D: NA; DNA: TGTGCCGTCGGAAGACAGACCTACGAGCAGTACTTC; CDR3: CAVGRQTYEQYF
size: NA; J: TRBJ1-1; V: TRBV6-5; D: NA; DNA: TGTGCCAGCAGAACGAGATGGGCTGAAGCTTTCTTT; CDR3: CASRTRWAEAFF
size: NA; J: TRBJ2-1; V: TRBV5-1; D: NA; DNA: TGCGCCAGCAGCTTGCGGCTCAGGACTAATTTTAACAATGAGCAGTTCTTC; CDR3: CASSLRLRTNFNNEQFF
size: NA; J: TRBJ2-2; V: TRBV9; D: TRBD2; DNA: TGTGCCAGCAGCGTAGAAACGGGAGGCACCGGGGAGCTGTTTTTT; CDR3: CASSVETGGTGELFF
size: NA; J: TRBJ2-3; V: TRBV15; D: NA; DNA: TGTGCCACCAGCAGCGGCCGGGGGCATAGAAGCGCAGATACGCAGTATTTT; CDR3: CATSSGRGHRSADTQYF
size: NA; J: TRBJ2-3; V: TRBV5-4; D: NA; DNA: TGTGCCAGCAGCTTAGGGGCCCCCACAGATACGCAGTATTTT; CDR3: CASSLGAPTDTQYF
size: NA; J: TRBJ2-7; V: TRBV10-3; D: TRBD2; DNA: TGTGCCATCAGTGGCCTAGCGGGAGACTACGAGCAGTACTTC; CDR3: CAISGLAGDYEQYF
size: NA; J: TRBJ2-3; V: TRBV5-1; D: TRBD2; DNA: TGCGCCAGCAGCAGCTCCGGACTAGCGGAGTCAGATACGCAGTATTTT; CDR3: CASSSSGLAESDTQYF
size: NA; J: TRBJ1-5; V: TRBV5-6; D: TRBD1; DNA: TGTGCCAGCAGCTACCAACAGGGGGCGGTGGAGCCCCAGCATTTT; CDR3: CASSYQQGAVEPQHF